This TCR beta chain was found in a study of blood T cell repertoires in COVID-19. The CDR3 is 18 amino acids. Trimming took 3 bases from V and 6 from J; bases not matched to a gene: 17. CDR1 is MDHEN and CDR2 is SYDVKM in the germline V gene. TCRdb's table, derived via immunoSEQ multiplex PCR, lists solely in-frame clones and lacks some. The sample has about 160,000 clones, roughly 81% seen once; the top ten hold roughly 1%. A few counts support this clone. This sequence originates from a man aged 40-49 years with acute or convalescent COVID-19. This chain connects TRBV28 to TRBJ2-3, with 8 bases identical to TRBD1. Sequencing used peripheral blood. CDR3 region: CASSFPPRTGKKVDTQYF. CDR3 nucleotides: TGTGCCAGCAGTTTCCCCCCCCGGACAGGGAAAAAGGTTGATACGCAGTATTTT.